This TCR beta chain was recovered during a study of T cell repertoires in aging, cancer and after chemotherapy. Study summary: Donors were grouped into six age bands spanning 30 or younger through 70 or older.

This clonotype counts as large (0.1 to 1%). TCR beta rearrangements were amplified from peripheral blood genomic DNA. Rearranged V-D-J TRB sequences were amplified with a mixed TRB-A/B primer pool. From the multiplex PCR reads, TCRdb called clonotypes with MiXCR, one entry per CDR3 protein. The profile shows several hundred distinct CDR3 sequences, about 31% of them singletons. V lost 8 bases to trimming and J lost 0 bases, with 11 bases between them. The CDR3 is 14 residues long. Germline assignment: CDR1 SGHTA and CDR2 FQGNSA. The rearrangement links TRBV7-2 to TRBJ2-1; D gene uncertain. The material sequenced was blood. The clonotype was recovered from a human donor with a solid tumor. The CDR3 here is CASQPFPSYNEQFF. The CDR3 DNA reads as TGTGCCAGCCAACCCTTCCCCTCCTACAATGAGCAGTTCTTC.